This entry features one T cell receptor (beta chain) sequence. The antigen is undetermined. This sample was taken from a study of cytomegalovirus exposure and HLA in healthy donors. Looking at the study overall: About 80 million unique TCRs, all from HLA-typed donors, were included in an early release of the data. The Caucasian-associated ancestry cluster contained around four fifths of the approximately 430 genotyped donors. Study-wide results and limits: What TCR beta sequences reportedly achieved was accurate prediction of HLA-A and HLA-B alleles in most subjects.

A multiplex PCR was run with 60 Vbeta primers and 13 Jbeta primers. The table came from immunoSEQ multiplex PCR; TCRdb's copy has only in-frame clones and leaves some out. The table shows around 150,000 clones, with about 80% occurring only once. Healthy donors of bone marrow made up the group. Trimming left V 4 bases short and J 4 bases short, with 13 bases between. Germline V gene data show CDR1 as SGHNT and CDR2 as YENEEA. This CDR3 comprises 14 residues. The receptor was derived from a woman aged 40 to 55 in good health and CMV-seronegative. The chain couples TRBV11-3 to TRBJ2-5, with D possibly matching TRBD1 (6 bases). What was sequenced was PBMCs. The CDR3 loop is CASSSGQPRETQYF. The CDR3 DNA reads TGTGCCAGCAGCTCCGGACAGCCCAGAGAGACCCAGTACTTC.